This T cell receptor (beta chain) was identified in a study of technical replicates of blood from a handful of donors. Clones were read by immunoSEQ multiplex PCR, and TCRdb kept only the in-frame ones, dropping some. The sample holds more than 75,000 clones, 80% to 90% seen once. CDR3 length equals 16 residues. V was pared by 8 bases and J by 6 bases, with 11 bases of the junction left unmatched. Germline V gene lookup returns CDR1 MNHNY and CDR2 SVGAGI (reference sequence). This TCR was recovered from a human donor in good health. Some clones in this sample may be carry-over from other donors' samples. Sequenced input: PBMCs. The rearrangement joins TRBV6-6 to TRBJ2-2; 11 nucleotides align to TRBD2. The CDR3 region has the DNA TGTGCCAGCGTTGGCGGAGGTAGCGGGAGGGCCGGGGAGCTGTTTTTT. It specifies CASVGGGSGRAGELFF.